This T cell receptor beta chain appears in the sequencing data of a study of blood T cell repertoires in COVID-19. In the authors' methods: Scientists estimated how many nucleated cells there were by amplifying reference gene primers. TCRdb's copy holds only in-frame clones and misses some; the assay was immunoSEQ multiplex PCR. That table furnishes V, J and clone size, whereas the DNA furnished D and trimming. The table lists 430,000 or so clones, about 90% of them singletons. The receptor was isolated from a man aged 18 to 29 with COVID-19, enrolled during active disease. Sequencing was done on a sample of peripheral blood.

In DNA, the CDR3 is TGTGCCAGCAGCCAAGGAACGGGACAGGGAGGTTCACCCCTCCACTTT. The encoded protein is CASSQGTGQGGSPLHF. The chain has TRBV3-1 (or the pseudogene TRBV3-2) and TRBJ1-6; 9 bases fit TRBD1. This CDR3 region has 16 residues. V shed 1 base and J 9 bases; nucleotides not matched to a gene: 7. Germline values: CDR1 LGHDT, CDR2 YNNKEL (reference sequence).